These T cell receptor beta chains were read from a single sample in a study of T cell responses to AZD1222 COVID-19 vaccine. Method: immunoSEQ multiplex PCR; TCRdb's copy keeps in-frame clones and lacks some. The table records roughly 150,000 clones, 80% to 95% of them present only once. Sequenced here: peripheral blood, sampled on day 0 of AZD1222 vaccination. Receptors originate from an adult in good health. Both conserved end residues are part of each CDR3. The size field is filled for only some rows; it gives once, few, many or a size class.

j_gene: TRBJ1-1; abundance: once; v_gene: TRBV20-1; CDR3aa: CSASGEGGWNTEAFF
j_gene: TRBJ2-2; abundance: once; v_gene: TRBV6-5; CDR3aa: CASRPAGRGPGELFF
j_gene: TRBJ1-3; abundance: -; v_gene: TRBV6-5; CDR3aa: CASKGSTGKNTIYF
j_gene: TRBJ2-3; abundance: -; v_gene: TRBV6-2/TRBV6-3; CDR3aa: CASSRGLAVAQDTQYF
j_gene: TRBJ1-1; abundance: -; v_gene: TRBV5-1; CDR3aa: CASSLDTEAFF
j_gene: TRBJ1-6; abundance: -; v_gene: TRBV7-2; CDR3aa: CASRRDRGLSGGSPLHF
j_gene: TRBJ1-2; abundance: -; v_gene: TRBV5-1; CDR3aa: CASSSDREGGYTF
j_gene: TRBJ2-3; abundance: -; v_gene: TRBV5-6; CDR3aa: CASSLGPGSDTQYF
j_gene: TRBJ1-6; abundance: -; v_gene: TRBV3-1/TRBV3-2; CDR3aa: CASSGTFYNSPLHF
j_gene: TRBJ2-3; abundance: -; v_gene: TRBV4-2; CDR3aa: CASSQEVLAGGGDTQYF
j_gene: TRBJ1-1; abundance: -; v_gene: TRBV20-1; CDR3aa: CSARRDREAFF
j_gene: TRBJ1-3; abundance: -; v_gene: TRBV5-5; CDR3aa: CASSYGQFSGNTIYF
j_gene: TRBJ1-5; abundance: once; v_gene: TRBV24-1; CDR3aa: CATSGSHPLGYNQPQHF
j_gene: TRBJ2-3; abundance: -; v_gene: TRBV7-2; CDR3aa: CASSLGASTDTQYF
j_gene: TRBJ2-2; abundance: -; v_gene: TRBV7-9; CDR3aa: CASRRDLNTGELFF
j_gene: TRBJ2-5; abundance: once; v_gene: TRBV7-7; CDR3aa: CASSLRRDRGQETQYF
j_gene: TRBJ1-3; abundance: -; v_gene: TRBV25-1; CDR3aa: CASSDSRTGGDTIYF
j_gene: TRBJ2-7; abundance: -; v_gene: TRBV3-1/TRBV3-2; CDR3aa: CASSQDLILAGGGYEQYF